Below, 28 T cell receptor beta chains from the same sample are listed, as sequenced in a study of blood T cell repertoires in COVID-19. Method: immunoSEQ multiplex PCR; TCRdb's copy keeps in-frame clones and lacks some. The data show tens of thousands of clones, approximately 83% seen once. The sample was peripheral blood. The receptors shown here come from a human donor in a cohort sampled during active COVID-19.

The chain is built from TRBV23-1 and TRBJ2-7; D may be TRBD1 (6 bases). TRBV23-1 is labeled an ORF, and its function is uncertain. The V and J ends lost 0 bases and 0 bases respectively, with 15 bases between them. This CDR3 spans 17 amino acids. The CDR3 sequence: CASSQSGAAASSYEQYF. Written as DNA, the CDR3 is TGCGCCAGCAGTCAATCGGGGGCAGCGGCAAGCTCCTACGAGCAGTACTTC.

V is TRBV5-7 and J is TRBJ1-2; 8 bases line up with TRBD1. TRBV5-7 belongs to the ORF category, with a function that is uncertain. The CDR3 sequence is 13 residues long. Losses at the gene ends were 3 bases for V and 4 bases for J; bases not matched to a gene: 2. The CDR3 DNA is TGTGCCAGCAGCTGCGACAGGGGCTATGGCTACACCTTC. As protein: CASSCDRGYGYTF.

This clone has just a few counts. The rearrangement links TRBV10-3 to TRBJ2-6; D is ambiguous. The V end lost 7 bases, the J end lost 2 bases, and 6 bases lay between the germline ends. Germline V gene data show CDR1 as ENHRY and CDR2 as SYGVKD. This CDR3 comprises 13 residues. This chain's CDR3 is CAIKPPGANVLTF. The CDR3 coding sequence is TGTGCCATCAAGCCCCCTGGGGCCAACGTCCTGACTTTC.

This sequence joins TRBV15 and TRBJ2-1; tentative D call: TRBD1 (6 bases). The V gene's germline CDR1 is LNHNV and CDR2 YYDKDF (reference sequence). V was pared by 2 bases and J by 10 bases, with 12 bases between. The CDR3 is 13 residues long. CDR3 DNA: TGTGCCACCAGCAGACGTACCGGGACAGAGCAGTTCTTC. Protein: CATSRRTGTEQFF.

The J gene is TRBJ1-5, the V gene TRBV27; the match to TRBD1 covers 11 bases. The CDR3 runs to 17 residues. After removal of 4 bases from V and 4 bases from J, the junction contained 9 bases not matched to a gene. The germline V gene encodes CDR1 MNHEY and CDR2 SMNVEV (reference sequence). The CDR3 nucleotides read TGTGCCAGCAGTTACTCGTTCGGACAGGGGGCAAATCAGCCCCAGCATTTT. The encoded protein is CASSYSFGQGANQPQHF.

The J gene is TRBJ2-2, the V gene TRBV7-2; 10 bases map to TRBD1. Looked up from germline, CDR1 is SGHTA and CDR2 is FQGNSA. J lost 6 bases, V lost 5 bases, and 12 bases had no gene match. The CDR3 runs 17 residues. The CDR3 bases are TGTGCCAGCAGCAAAAGAGGGGGACAGGGGTTCGCCGGGGAGCTGTTTTTT. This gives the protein CASSKRGGQGFAGELFF.

The CDR3 coding sequence is TGTGCCAGCAGCCCACTAGCGAGTTCCTACGAGCAGTACTTC. Amino acids: CASSPLASSYEQYF. The J gene is TRBJ2-7, the V gene TRBV14, with 7 bases identical to TRBD2. CDR3 length: 14 residues. Germline V gene sequence: CDR1 SGHDN, CDR2 FVKESK. J lost 1 base, V lost 4 bases, and 4 bases had no gene match.

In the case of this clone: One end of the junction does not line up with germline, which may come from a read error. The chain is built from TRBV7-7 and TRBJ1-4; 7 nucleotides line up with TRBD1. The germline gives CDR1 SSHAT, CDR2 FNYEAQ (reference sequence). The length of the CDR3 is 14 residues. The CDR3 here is CASSLDRESEKLFF. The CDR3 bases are TGTGCCAGCAGTTTAGACAGGGAATCCGAAAAACTGTTTTTT. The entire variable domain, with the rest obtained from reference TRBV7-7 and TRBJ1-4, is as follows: GAGVSQSPRYKVTKRGQDVTLRCDPISSHATLYWYQQALGQGPEFLTYFNYEAQPDKSGLPSDRFSAERPEGSISTLTIQRTEQRDSAMYRCASSLDRESEKLFFGSGTQLSVL.

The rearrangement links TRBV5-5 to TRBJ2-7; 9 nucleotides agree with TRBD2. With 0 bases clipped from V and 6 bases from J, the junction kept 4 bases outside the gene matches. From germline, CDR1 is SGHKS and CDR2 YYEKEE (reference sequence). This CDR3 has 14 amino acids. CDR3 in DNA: TGTGCCAGCAGCTTGGGTTATAGCGGGAGCGAGCAGTACTTC. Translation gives CASSLGYSGSEQYF.

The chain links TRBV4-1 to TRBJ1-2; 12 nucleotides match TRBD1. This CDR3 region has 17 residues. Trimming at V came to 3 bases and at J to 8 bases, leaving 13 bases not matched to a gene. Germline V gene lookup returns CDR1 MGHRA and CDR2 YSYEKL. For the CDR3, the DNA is TGCGCCAGCAGCCACACCGGGACAGGGGGCTCTTTTTGGGGCTACACCTTC. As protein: CASSHTGTGGSFWGYTF.

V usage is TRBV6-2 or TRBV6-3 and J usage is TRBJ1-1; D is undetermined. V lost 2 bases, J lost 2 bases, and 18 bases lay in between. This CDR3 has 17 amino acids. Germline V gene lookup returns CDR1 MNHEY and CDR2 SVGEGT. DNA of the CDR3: TGTGCCAGCAGTTACCAGGCAGGCAGTTTTTTAAACACTGAAGCTTTCTTT. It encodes CASSYQAGSFLNTEAFF.

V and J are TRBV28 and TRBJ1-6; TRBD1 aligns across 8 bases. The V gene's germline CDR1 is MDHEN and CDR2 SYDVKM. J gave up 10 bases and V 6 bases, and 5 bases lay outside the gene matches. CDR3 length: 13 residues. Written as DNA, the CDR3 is TGTGCCAGCAGGGGACAGGCCGTCTCACCCCTCCACTTT. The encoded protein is CASRGQAVSPLHF.

The CDR3 sequence is CASVLLAGVPNTQYF. The CDR3 DNA reads TGTGCCAGCGTACTACTAGCGGGAGTCCCGAATACGCAGTATTTT. V is TRBV11-2 and J is TRBJ2-3; 11 nucleotides line up with TRBD2. Germline V gene sequence: CDR1 SGHAT, CDR2 FQNNGV. V dropped 8 bases and J dropped 7; count of bases not matched to a gene: 11. CDR3 length: 15 amino acids. The variable domain in full, with the rest retrieved from reference TRBV11-2 and TRBJ2-3, is EAGVAQSPRYKIIEKRQSVAFWCNPISGHATLYWYQQILGQGPKLLIQFQNNGVVDDSQLPKDRFSAERLKGVDSTLKIQPAKLEDSAVYLCASVLLAGVPNTQYFGPGTRLTVL.

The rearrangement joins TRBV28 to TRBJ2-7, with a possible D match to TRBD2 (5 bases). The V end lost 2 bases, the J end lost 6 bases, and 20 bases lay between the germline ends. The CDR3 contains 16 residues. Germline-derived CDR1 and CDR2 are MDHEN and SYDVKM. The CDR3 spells CASSLTVLGDYREQYF. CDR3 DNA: TGTGCCAGCAGTTTAACTGTTCTGGGTGACTACCGCGAGCAGTACTTC.

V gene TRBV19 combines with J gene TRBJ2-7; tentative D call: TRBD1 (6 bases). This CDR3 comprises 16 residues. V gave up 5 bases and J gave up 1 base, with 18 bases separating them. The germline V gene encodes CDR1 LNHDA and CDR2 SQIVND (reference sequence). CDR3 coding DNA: TGTGCCAGTAGTCCTACACTCTTCAGGGGTTCCTACGAGCAGTACTTC. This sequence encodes CASSPTLFRGSYEQYF.

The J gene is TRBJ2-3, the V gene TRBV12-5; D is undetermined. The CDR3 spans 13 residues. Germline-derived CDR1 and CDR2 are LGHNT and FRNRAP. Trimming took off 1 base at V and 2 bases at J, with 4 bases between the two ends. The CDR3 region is CASGLAFTDTQYF. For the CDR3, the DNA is TGTGCTAGTGGTTTGGCATTCACAGATACGCAGTATTTT.

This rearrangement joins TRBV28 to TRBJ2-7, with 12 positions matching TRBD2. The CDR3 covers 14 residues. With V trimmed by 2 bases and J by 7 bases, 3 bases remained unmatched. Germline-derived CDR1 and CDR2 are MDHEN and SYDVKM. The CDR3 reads CASSLTSGRLEQYF. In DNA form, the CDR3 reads TGTGCCAGCAGTTTAACTAGCGGGAGGCTTGAGCAGTACTTC.

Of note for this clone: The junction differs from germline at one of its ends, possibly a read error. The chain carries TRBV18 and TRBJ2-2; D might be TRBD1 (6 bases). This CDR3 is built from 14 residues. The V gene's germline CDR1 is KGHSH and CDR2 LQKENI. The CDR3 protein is CASSNDRNPGELFF. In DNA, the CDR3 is TGTGCCAGCTCAAACGACAGGAACCCCGGGGAGCTGTTTTTT. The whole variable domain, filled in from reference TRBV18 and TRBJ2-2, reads NAGVMQNPRHLVRRRGQEARLRCSPMKGHSHVYWYRQLPEEGLKFMVYLQKENIIDESGMPKERFSAEFPKEGPSILRIQQVVRGDSAAYFCASSNDRNPGELFFGEGSRLTVL.

In nucleotides, the CDR3 is TGCAGCGTCCGCTTGCAGGGCCCTAGAAATTCACCCCTCCACTTT. It specifies CSVRLQGPRNSPLHF. The chain carries TRBV29-1 and TRBJ1-6, with TRBD1 as a possible D gene (5 bases). Trimming shortened V by 6 bases and J by 7 bases, and 19 bases separated the two germline ends. Germline CDR1 SQVTM, CDR2 ANQGSEA. This CDR3 has 15 amino acids.

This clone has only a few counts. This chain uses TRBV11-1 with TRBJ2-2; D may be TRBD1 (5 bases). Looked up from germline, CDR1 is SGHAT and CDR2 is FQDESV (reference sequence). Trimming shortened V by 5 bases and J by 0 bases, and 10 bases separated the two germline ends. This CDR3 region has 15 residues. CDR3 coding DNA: TGTGCCAGCAGCCCCGACAGCCCGAACACCGGGGAGCTGTTTTTT. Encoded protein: CASSPDSPNTGELFF.

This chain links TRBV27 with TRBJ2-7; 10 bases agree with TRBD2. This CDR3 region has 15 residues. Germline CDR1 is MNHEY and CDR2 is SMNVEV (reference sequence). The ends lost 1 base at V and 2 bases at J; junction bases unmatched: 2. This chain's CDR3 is CASSLLAGGPYEQYF. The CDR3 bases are TGTGCCAGCAGTTTATTAGCGGGAGGACCCTACGAGCAGTACTTC.

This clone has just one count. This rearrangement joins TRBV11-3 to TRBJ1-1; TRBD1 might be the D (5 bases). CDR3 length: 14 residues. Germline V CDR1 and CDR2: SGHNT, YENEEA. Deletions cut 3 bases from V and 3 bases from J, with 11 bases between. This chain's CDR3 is CASSLGGTYTEAFF. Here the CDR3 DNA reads TGTGCCAGCAGCTTGGGGGGTACGTACACTGAAGCTTTCTTT.

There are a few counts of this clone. The CDR3 is CASSLGGGGAEQFF. The CDR3 bases are TGTGCCAGCAGCTTAGGGGGAGGAGGGGCTGAGCAGTTCTTC. The rearrangement joins TRBV7-2 to TRBJ2-1; D perhaps matches TRBD2 (6 bases). Germline assignment: CDR1 SGHTA and CDR2 FQGNSA. The CDR3 extends over 14 amino acids. V was shortened by 1 base and J by 9 bases, with 13 bases between the two germline ends.

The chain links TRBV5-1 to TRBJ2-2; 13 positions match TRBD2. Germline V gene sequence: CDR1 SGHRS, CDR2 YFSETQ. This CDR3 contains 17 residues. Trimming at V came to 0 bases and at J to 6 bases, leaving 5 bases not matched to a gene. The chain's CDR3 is CASSLVLAGGKSGELFF. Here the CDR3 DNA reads TGCGCCAGCAGCTTGGTACTAGCGGGAGGGAAGTCCGGGGAGCTGTTTTTT.

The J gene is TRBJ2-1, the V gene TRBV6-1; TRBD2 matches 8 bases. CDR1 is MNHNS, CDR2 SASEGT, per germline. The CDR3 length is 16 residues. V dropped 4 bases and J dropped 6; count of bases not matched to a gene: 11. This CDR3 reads CASSGPGLGALNEQFF. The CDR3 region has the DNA TGTGCCAGCAGTGGCCCGGGACTAGGGGCACTCAATGAGCAGTTCTTC.

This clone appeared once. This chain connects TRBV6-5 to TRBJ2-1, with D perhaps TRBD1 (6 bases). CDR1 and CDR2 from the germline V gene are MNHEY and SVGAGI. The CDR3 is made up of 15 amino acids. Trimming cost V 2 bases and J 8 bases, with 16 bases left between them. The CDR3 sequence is CASSYHQGLWDEQFF. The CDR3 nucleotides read TGTGCCAGCAGTTACCACCAGGGGCTCTGGGATGAGCAGTTCTTC.

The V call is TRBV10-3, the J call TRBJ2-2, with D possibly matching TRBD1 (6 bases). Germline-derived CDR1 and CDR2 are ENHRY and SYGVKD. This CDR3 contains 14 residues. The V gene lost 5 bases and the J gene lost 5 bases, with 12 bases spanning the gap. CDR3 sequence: CAISFKTGTGELFF. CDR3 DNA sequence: TGTGCCATCAGTTTCAAAACAGGGACCGGGGAGCTGTTTTTT.

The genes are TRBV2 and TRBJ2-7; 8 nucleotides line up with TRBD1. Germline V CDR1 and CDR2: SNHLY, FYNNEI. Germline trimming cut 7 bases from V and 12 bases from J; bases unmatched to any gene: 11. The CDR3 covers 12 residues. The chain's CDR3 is CASTVDGGQGYF. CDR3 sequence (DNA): TGTGCCAGCACTGTTGACGGAGGACAGGGGTACTTC.